The 27 T cell receptor beta chains below come from one sample, sequenced in a study of coeliac disease. Sequencing used immunoSEQ multiplex PCR; TCRdb keeps in-frame clones, though not all of them. The sample has about 4,900 clones; roughly 71% are singletons. Sequencing was performed on lymphocytes from the gut lamina propria. Receptor source: a woman in her forties.

This sequence joins TRBV18 and TRBJ1-1; the D is unclear. Germline-derived CDR1 and CDR2 are KGHSH and LQKENI. The CDR3 is 15 residues long. V was cut by 3 bases and J by 2 bases, with 13 bases left in between. The CDR3 nucleotides are TGTGCCAGCTCACCGGGCGCAGACGACAACACTGAAGCTTTCTTT. Encoded protein: CASSPGADDNTEAFF.

The rearrangement links TRBV10-2 to TRBJ2-7; D might be TRBD2 (7 bases). Trimming took 8 bases from V and 3 from J, leaving 23 bases between them. CDR1 and CDR2 from the germline V gene are WSHSY and SAAADI. This CDR3 is built from 16 residues. CDR3 sequence reads: CASGGPLGGGLYEQYF. DNA of the CDR3: TGCGCCAGCGGGGGCCCCCTGGGGGGGGGTCTCTACGAGCAGTACTTC.

There are a few counts of this clone. The chain couples TRBV2 to TRBJ2-1; 8 bases agree with TRBD2. V gave up 7 bases and J gave up 2 bases; unmatched junction bases: 10. Germline lookup yields CDR1 SNHLY and CDR2 FYNNEI. There are 16 residues in the CDR3. The CDR3 loop reads CASTVQPGLAYNEQFF. As DNA, the CDR3 is TGTGCCAGCACGGTCCAGCCGGGACTAGCCTACAATGAGCAGTTCTTC. Supplemented by reference TRBV2 and TRBJ2-1, the full variable domain reads EPEVTQTPSHQVTQMGQEVILRCVPISNHLYFYWYRQILGQKVEFLVSFYNNEISEKSEIFDDQFSVERPDGSNFTLKIRSTKLEDSAMYFCASTVQPGLAYNEQFFGPGTRLTVL.

The chain employs TRBV6-1 and TRBJ1-1, with a weak D call TRBD1 (5 bases). The CDR3 spans 14 residues. The V end lost 2 bases, the J end lost 7 bases, and 14 bases lay between the germline ends. Germline V gene data show CDR1 as MNHNS and CDR2 as SASEGT. CDR3 DNA sequence: TGTGCCAGCAGTGAATGGGGAGGCGGGGGTGAAGCTTTCTTT. Its translation: CASSEWGGGGEAFF.

The chain recombines TRBV6-1 with TRBJ2-7, with a possible D match to TRBD1 (5 bases). The germline V gene encodes CDR1 MNHNS and CDR2 SASEGT. Trimming removed 0 bases from V and 1 base from J, with 10 bases in between. The CDR3 is 15 residues long. CDR3 in amino acids: CASSEALQGSYEQYF. Written as DNA, the CDR3 is TGTGCCAGCAGTGAAGCGCTTCAGGGTTCCTACGAGCAGTACTTC.

This clone was counted only a few times. The V gene is TRBV5-4, the J gene TRBJ2-3; D not resolved. V was clipped by 4 bases and J by 6 bases, with 12 bases between them. The germline V gene has CDR1 SGHNT and CDR2 YYREEE (reference sequence). The CDR3 extends over 13 amino acids. The CDR3 DNA follows: TGTGCCAGCAGCCCAACCAGCAGGGATACGCAGTATTTT. Amino acid sequence: CASSPTSRDTQYF.

This chain links TRBV18 with TRBJ1-4; TRBD1 might be the D (6 bases). CDR1 and CDR2 (germline): KGHSH, LQKENI. V shed 2 bases and J shed 8 bases, with 15 bases lying between them. The CDR3 is 15 residues long. The CDR3 loop reads CASSPSFGTKEKLFF. The CDR3 DNA reads TGTGCCAGCTCACCAAGCTTCGGGACAAAAGAAAAACTGTTTTTT.

In this sample, this clone turned up once. The CDR3 DNA sequence: TGTGCCAGCAGACCTACTAGCGGTACCTACAATGAGCAGTTCTTC. Translation: CASRPTSGTYNEQFF. The chain combines TRBV6-5 with TRBJ2-1; 8 bases line up with TRBD2. The CDR3 has 15 residues. CDR1 MNHEY and CDR2 SVGAGI come from the germline V gene. J was trimmed by 2 bases and V by 6 bases; bases with no gene match: 6.

The CDR3 DNA sequence: TGTGCCAGCAGCTTTCTCCAGGGTGTTGGGGAGCAGTACTTC. This sequence encodes CASSFLQGVGEQYF. V and J are TRBV11-1 and TRBJ2-7; possible D gene TRBD1, 5 bases. Per the germline V gene, CDR1 is SGHAT and CDR2 is FQDESV (reference sequence). Trimming shortened V by 3 bases and J by 7 bases, and 16 bases separated the two germline ends. There are 14 residues in the CDR3.

V usage is TRBV6-5 and J usage is TRBJ2-2, with D hard to call. The CDR3 spans 13 residues. V lost 4 bases and J 2 bases, leaving 5 bases between the germline ends. Per the germline V gene, CDR1 is MNHEY and CDR2 is SVGAGI. In nucleotides, the CDR3 is TGTGCCAGCAGTTTCCAAAACACCGGGGAGCTGTTTTTT. Its translation: CASSFQNTGELFF.

The chain carries TRBV10-1 and TRBJ1-1; D unclear. Germline V CDR1 and CDR2: WNHNN, SYGVQD (reference sequence). CDR3 length equals 14 residues. V was clipped by 5 bases and J by 4 bases, with 14 bases between them. The CDR3 region has the DNA TGCGCCAGCAGTCAAGAGGTCGGAGGCACTGAAGCTTTCTTT. It codes for CASSQEVGGTEAFF.

This rearrangement joins TRBV4-1 to TRBJ1-1; TRBD1 aligns across 10 bases. V lost 4 bases to trimming and J lost 7 bases; unmatched junction nucleotides: 9. In germline, CDR1 is MGHRA, CDR2 YSYEKL. The CDR3 totals 15 residues. This chain's CDR3 is CASSPRDRGIGEAFF. The CDR3 DNA reads TGCGCCAGCAGCCCCCGGGACAGGGGAATTGGTGAAGCTTTCTTT.

This chain joins TRBV7-2 and TRBJ2-2; no clear D gene. The CDR3 spans 14 residues. Germline loops: CDR1 SGHTA, CDR2 FQGNSA. V lost 5 bases and J 0 bases, leaving 7 bases between the germline ends. The chain's CDR3 is CASSRSANTGELFF. The CDR3 DNA sequence: TGTGCCAGCAGCCGTTCGGCGAACACCGGGGAGCTGTTTTTT.

The chain joins TRBV29-1 to TRBJ2-1, with 7 nucleotides matching TRBD1. Germline V gene lookup returns CDR1 SQVTM and CDR2 ANQGSEA. The V segment lost 6 bases and the J segment 1 base; nucleotides outside the gene matches: 6. The CDR3 is 14 residues long. The CDR3 bases are TGCAGCGTCACCGGGACAGTATCCTACAATGAGCAGTTCTTC. This translates into CSVTGTVSYNEQFF.

The V gene is TRBV9, the J gene TRBJ2-5; a weak D match, TRBD2 (6 bases). Between the trimmed V and J ends, which lost 3 bases and 5 bases, there was a span of 14 bases. This CDR3 has 14 residues. Germline CDR1 reads SGDLS; CDR2 reads YYNGEE. CDR3 DNA sequence: TGTGCCAGCAGCGGAGATCGGGGGAGGGAGACCCAGTACTTC. Translation gives CASSGDRGRETQYF.

This chain connects TRBV6-1 to TRBJ2-1; D is possibly TRBD1 (7 bases). V gave up 2 bases and J gave up 0 bases, with 17 bases separating them. Germline lookup yields CDR1 MNHNS and CDR2 SASEGT. The length of the CDR3 is 18 residues. In DNA, the CDR3 is TGTGCCAGCAGTGAAAGGAGGGTGACAGGGAGCTCCTACAATGAGCAGTTCTTC. Protein product: CASSERRVTGSSYNEQFF.

The V call is TRBV6-5, the J call TRBJ1-5; a possible D gene is TRBD1 (6 bases). The V end lost 0 bases, the J end lost 6 bases, and 9 bases lay between the germline ends. The CDR3 is made up of 14 amino acids. From germline, CDR1 is MNHEY and CDR2 SVGAGI. CDR3 nucleotides: TGTGCCAGCAGTTACTCATTAGGGGGTCAGCCCCAGCATTTT. It translates to CASSYSLGGQPQHF.

This clone has only one observation. CDR3 residues: CASSFSGRVDEQFF. Written as DNA, the CDR3 is TGTGCCAGCAGCTTTAGCGGGAGGGTGGATGAGCAGTTCTTC. This chain uses TRBV5-4 with TRBJ2-1; TRBD2 matches 11 bases. The V gene's germline CDR1 is SGHNT and CDR2 YYREEE (reference sequence). Trimming cost V 2 bases and J 8 bases; bases outside gene matches: 3. The CDR3 covers 14 residues.

This clone was counted a few times. The J gene is TRBJ2-2, the V gene TRBV5-4, with 8 bases fitting TRBD2. The V gene end was trimmed by 4 bases and the J gene end by 4 bases; junction bases not matched to a gene: 6. Germline V lookup: CDR1 SGHNT, CDR2 YYREEE (reference sequence). This CDR3 region has 15 residues. CDR3 in DNA: TGTGCCAGCAGCCAGGGCGGGAGGATCACCGGGGAGCTGTTTTTT. It is translated as CASSQGGRITGELFF.

The rearrangement uses TRBV7-2 and TRBJ2-7, with unresolved D. Germline CDR1 and CDR2: SGHTA and FQGNSA. The V and J ends lost 2 bases and 2 bases respectively, with 13 bases between them. There are 15 residues in the CDR3. CDR3 residues: CASSLRSEYPYEQYF. Written as DNA, the CDR3 is TGTGCCAGCAGCTTACGCTCCGAGTACCCCTACGAGCAGTACTTC.

The chain is built from TRBV14 and TRBJ2-2; 7 bases match TRBD1. Germline lookup yields CDR1 SGHDN and CDR2 FVKESK. CDR3 length: 17 residues. The junction had 10 bases not matched to a gene; V was cut back by 6 bases and J by 0 bases. The CDR3 reads CASRQEQGKPNTGELFF. Written as DNA, the CDR3 is TGTGCCAGCAGACAGGAACAGGGGAAACCGAACACCGGGGAGCTGTTTTTT.

DNA of the CDR3: TGTGCCAGTAGTAGGCTCCAAGAGACCCAGTACTTC. Protein sequence: CASSRLQETQYF. The chain uses TRBV19 and TRBJ2-5; no definite D call. From germline, CDR1 is LNHDA and CDR2 SQIVND (reference sequence). Trimming took off 4 bases at V and 1 base at J, with 4 bases between the two ends. The CDR3 loop spans 12 amino acids.

This clone was seen a handful of times. The chain carries TRBV2 and TRBJ2-5; 9 bases are a match to TRBD2. CDR1 and CDR2 (germline): SNHLY, FYNNEI. The CDR3 runs 15 residues. The junction had 7 bases not matched to a gene; V was cut back by 4 bases and J by 4 bases. CDR3 sequence: CASSAGSGSGETQYF. The DNA of the CDR3 is TGTGCCAGCAGTGCTGGTAGCGGGAGTGGAGAGACCCAGTACTTC.

This rearrangement joins TRBV7-9 to TRBJ2-3, with 7 bases that match TRBD2. This CDR3 spans 15 amino acids. Germline V gives CDR1 SEHNR, CDR2 FQNEAQ (reference sequence). J was trimmed by 4 bases and V by 5 bases; bases with no gene match: 9. In DNA form, the CDR3 reads TGTGCCAGCAGCGGAGGACTAGGGGCGGCAGATACGCAGTATTTT. Its protein is CASSGGLGAADTQYF.

Remarks on this clone: The junction differs from germline at one of its ends, possibly a read error. V is TRBV5-4 and J is TRBJ1-4; no reliable D call. The germline gives CDR1 SGHNT, CDR2 YYREEE (reference sequence). The CDR3 sequence is 13 residues long. CDR3 sequence (DNA): TGCGCCAGCAGCCAAGATAGCGATGAAAAACTGTTTTTT. This gives the protein CASSQDSDEKLFF.

This clone was seen only a few times. This sequence joins TRBV7-9 and TRBJ2-1; D perhaps matches TRBD2 (5 bases). CDR3 length: 13 residues. Deletions cut 5 bases from V and 3 bases from J, with 8 bases between. Looked up from germline, CDR1 is SEHNR and CDR2 is FQNEAQ (reference sequence). In nucleotides, the CDR3 is TGTGCCAGCAGCATCGGACTCTACAATGAGCAGTTCTTC. Translated, it gives CASSIGLYNEQFF. The variable domain in full, completed from reference TRBV7-9 and TRBJ2-1, reads DTGVSQNPRHKITKRGQNVTFRCDPISEHNRLYWYRQTLGQGPEFLTYFQNEAQLEKSRLLSDRFSAERPKGSFSTLEIQRTEQGDSAMYLCASSIGLYNEQFFGPGTRLTVL.

This chain uses TRBV28 with TRBJ1-1; 7 nucleotides match TRBD1. Germline V gives CDR1 MDHEN, CDR2 SYDVKM. CDR3 length: 13 amino acids. Unmatched junction bases numbered 7, after V lost 6 bases and J lost 6 bases. CDR3 sequence (DNA): TGTGCCAGCAGATTGACAGGGTTAGCTGAAGCTTTCTTT. Protein: CASRLTGLAEAFF.